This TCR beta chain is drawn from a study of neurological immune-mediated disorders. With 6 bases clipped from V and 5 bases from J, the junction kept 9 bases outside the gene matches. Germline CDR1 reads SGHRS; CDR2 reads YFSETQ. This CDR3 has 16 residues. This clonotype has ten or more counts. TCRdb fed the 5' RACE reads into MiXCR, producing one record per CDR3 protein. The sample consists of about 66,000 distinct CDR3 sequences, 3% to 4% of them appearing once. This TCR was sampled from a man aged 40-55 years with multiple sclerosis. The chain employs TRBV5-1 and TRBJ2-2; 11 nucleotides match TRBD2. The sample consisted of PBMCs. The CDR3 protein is CASKYLAGGGTGELFF. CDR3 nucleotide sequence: TGCGCCAGCAAATATCTAGCGGGAGGAGGGACCGGGGAGCTGTTTTTT.